The next 16 T cell receptor beta chains were all read from a single sample in a study of blood T cells in healthy people across ages (dated by TCRdb to 2013 to 2016). The library was generated by 5' RACE. Sequencing relied on an Illumina HiSeq 2500. The second PCR ran for about 7 to 11 cycles and used a J-beta primer mix along with a sample-barcoded 5' primer. TCRdb reprocessed the public reads (quality trimming at Q25 with fastp, clone calling with MiXCR) and kept in-frame beta chains. Rows are unified per CDR3 protein, each entry keeping the most common DNA and genes. Across this sample there are about 730,000 distinct CDR3 sequences, with approximately 39% seen only once. The ten largest clones capture approximately 22% of the sample. What was sequenced was blood. These receptors were obtained from a woman aged 55-70 years in good health.

The chain links TRBV11-2 to TRBJ2-5, with a possible D match to TRBD1 (6 bases). Trimming shortened V by 3 bases and J by 5 bases, and 16 bases separated the two germline ends. This CDR3 contains 15 residues. Germline V gene lookup returns CDR1 SGHAT and CDR2 FQNNGV. This CDR3 is CASSFREQGLETQYF. The CDR3 nucleotides are TGTGCCAGCAGCTTTCGGGAACAGGGCCTTGAGACCCAGTACTTC.

The chain joins TRBV13 to TRBJ2-1; D possibly corresponds to TRBD2 (7 bases). The CDR3 spans 17 residues. CDR1 and CDR2 from the germline V gene are PRHDT and FYEKMQ (reference sequence). V lost 2 bases to trimming and J lost 7 bases, with 21 bases between them. The CDR3 loop reads CASSLMLGGGSLNEQFF. Here the CDR3 DNA reads TGTGCCAGCAGCTTAATGCTAGGGGGGGGGTCATTAAATGAGCAGTTCTTC.

This clonotype has only a few counts. The chain carries TRBV5-1 and TRBJ2-7, with 11 bases lining up with TRBD2. The J segment lost 3 bases and the V segment lost 5 bases, leaving 10 bases of the junction unmatched. Germline lookup yields CDR1 SGHRS and CDR2 YFSETQ. This CDR3 is built from 16 residues. The DNA for the CDR3 is TGCGCCAGCAGGCCTACCGGGACTAGCGGAAACTACGAGCAGTACTTC. It encodes CASRPTGTSGNYEQYF. Full variable domain (outside the CDR3, taken from reference TRBV5-1 and TRBJ2-7): KAGVTQTPRYLIKTRGQQVTLSCSPISGHRSVSWYQQTPGQGLQFLFEYFSETQRNKGNFPGRFSGRQFSNSRSEMNVSTLELGDSALYLCASRPTGTSGNYEQYFGPGTRLTVT.

This rearrangement joins TRBV7-2 to TRBJ1-2, with D unclear. The CDR3 has 14 amino acids. V shed 5 bases and J shed 1 base, with 11 bases lying between them. Germline CDR1 and CDR2: SGHTA and FQGNSA. CDR3 region: CASSPGGNNYGYTF. The CDR3 DNA is TGTGCCAGCAGCCCCGGCGGGAATAACTATGGCTACACCTTC.

The table lists this clonotype with a few counts. The chain employs TRBV6-2 or TRBV6-3 and TRBJ2-5, with 10 bases aligning to TRBD1. Germline V lookup: CDR1 MNHEY, CDR2 SVGEGT. The junction had 11 bases not matched to a gene; V was cut back by 2 bases and J by 11 bases. This CDR3 spans 15 amino acids. CDR3 nucleotides: TGTGCCAGCAGTTACACAAGACAGGGGGCGGGTGAGCAGTACTTC. Residues: CASSYTRQGAGEQYF.

The chain has TRBV4-1 and TRBJ1-2, with D maybe TRBD1 (5 bases). Trimming cost V 1 base and J 3 bases, with 12 bases left between them. The germline V gene has CDR1 MGHRA and CDR2 YSYEKL. The CDR3 runs 15 residues. The CDR3 is CASSQVAGPDYGYTF. Written as DNA, the CDR3 is TGCGCCAGCAGCCAAGTGGCAGGGCCAGACTATGGCTACACCTTC.

The table lists this clonotype with many counts. The rearrangement uses TRBV5-1 and TRBJ2-3; no clear D gene. Trimming shortened V by 0 bases and J by 5 bases, and 4 bases separated the two germline ends. Germline lookup yields CDR1 SGHRS and CDR2 YFSETQ. CDR3 size: 12 residues. The CDR3: CASSLAEDTQYF. The CDR3 DNA sequence: TGCGCCAGCAGCTTGGCCGAAGATACGCAGTATTTT. Filled out from reference TRBV5-1 and TRBJ2-3, the complete variable domain reads KAGVTQTPRYLIKTRGQQVTLSCSPISGHRSVSWYQQTPGQGLQFLFEYFSETQRNKGNFPGRFSGRQFSNSRSEMNVSTLELGDSALYLCASSLAEDTQYFGPGTRLTVL.

With respect to this clonotype: An end of the junction does not agree with germline; a read error may underlie this. The chain is built from TRBV6-6 and TRBJ1-1; unclear D gene. CDR1 is MNHNY, CDR2 SVGAGI, per germline (reference sequence). The CDR3 runs to 10 residues. CDR3 bases: TGTGCCAGCAGCCTCACTGAAACTTTCTTT. Translation gives CASSLTETFF.

The chain employs TRBV20-1 and TRBJ2-7, with 14 positions matching TRBD2. The CDR3 runs 16 residues. Germline CDR1 is DFQATT and CDR2 is SNEGSKA (reference sequence). V shed 5 bases and J 5 bases; nucleotides not matched to a gene: 11. CDR3 sequence: CSAQGTSGRSIHEQYF. In DNA form, the CDR3 reads TGCAGTGCTCAGGGGACTAGCGGGAGAAGTATCCACGAGCAGTACTTC.

This chain joins TRBV5-1 and TRBJ2-7; D is uncertain. CDR3 length: 13 residues. The germline CDR1 and CDR2 sequences are SGHRS and YFSETQ. The V end lost 0 bases, the J end lost 5 bases, and 9 bases lay between the germline ends. CDR3 in DNA: TGCGCCAGCAGCTTGGTTGGAGTCCACGAGCAGTACTTC. Translating gives CASSLVGVHEQYF.

Concerning this clonotype: A much larger clone differs by one base, so this may be a read error. This chain uses TRBV13 with TRBJ2-1; 12 positions agree with TRBD2. Trimming took 4 bases from V and 10 from J; bases not matched to a gene: 8. The germline CDR1 and CDR2 sequences are PRHDT and FYEKMQ (reference sequence). This CDR3 is built from 15 residues. The CDR3 region is CASSYRLAGVYEQFF. CDR3 bases: TGTGCCAGCAGCTACAGACTAGCGGGGGTCTACGAGCAGTTCTTC.

The genes are TRBV6-5 and TRBJ2-3; 9 positions agree with TRBD2. CDR3 length equals 14 residues. Germline assignment: CDR1 MNHEY and CDR2 SVGAGI. V was clipped by 6 bases and J by 4 bases; unmatched bases: 5. This CDR3 reads CASREAGGSDTQYF. The CDR3 region has the DNA TGTGCCAGCAGAGAAGCGGGGGGATCAGATACGCAGTATTTT.

V gene TRBV4-1 combines with J gene TRBJ1-2; 8 bases agree with TRBD1. Per the germline V gene, CDR1 is MGHRA and CDR2 is YSYEKL. This CDR3 comprises 18 residues. With 0 bases clipped from V and 0 bases from J, the junction kept 9 bases outside the gene matches. The CDR3: CASSQDGRGLSSNYGYTF. CDR3 DNA sequence: TGCGCCAGCAGCCAAGATGGCAGGGGGCTAAGTTCTAACTATGGCTACACCTTC.

The chain is built from TRBV20-1 and TRBJ2-1; TRBD2 matches at 12 bases. Germline CDR1 is DFQATT and CDR2 is SNEGSKA (reference sequence). The V segment lost 6 bases and the J segment 0 bases; nucleotides outside the gene matches: 15. This CDR3 comprises 19 residues. CDR3 amino acids: CSAHAMSSGGARSYNEQFF. In DNA, the CDR3 is TGCAGTGCCCACGCAATGTCTAGCGGGGGGGCCCGCTCCTACAATGAGCAGTTCTTC.

This clonotype showed up just a few times. The chain couples TRBV7-3 to TRBJ2-3, with TRBD2 as a possible D gene (5 bases). The CDR3 runs 15 residues. V shed 3 bases and J shed 4 bases, with 14 bases lying between them. Germline CDR1 and CDR2: SGHTA and FQGTGA. The CDR3 is CASSFSGNQADTQYF. The DNA of the CDR3 is TGTGCCAGCAGCTTTTCGGGAAATCAGGCAGATACGCAGTATTTT.

The chain joins TRBV2 to TRBJ2-5; D may match TRBD1 or TRBD2 (5 bases each). Trimming removed 6 bases from V and 2 bases from J, with 13 bases in between. This CDR3 contains 14 residues. From germline, CDR1 is SNHLY and CDR2 FYNNEI. The CDR3 sequence: CASRAGARQETQYF. As DNA, the CDR3 is TGTGCCAGCAGAGCCGGGGCCAGACAAGAGACCCAGTACTTC.